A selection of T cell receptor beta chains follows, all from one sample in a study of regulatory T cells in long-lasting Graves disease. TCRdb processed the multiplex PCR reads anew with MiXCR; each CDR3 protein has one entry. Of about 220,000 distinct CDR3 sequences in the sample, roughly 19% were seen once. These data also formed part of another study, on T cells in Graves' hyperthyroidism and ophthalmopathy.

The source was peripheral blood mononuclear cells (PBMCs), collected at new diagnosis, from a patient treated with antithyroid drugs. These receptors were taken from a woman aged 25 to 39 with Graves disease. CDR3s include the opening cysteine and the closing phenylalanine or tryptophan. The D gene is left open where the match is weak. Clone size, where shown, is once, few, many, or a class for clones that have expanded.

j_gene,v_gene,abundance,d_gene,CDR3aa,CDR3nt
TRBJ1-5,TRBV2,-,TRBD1,CASRGQGLGNQPQHF,TGTGCCAGCAGGGGACAGGGATTAGGCAATCAGCCCCAGCATTTT
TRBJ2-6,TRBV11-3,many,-,CASSSSGSNSGANVLTF,TGTGCCAGCAGCTCCTCCGGGTCAAACTCTGGGGCCAACGTCCTGACTTTC
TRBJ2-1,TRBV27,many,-,CASSFGSYNEQFF,TGTGCCAGCAGTTTCGGATCTTACAATGAGCAGTTCTTC
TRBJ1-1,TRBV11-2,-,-,CASRRLATEAFF,TGTGCCAGCAGACGCTTAGCCACTGAAGCTTTCTTT
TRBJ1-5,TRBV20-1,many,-,CSARGSRGEWLDNQPQHF,TGCAGTGCTAGAGGGTCACGGGGGGAATGGTTGGACAATCAGCCCCAGCATTTT
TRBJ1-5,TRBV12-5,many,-,CASGLDGDNQPQHF,TGTGCTAGTGGTTTGGACGGGGACAATCAGCCCCAGCATTTT
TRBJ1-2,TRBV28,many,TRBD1,CASSLPGGLYGYTF,TGTGCCAGCAGTTTGCCAGGGGGCCTCTATGGCTACACCTTC
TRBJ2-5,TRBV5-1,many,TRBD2,CASSHGLAGGIIQETQYF,TGCGCCAGCAGTCATGGACTAGCGGGAGGGATCATTCAAGAGACCCAGTACTTC
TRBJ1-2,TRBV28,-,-,CASSLTGGGLRNYGYTF,TGTGCCAGCAGTTTAACGGGGGGGGGCCTCCGTAACTATGGCTACACCTTC
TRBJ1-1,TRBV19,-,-,CASSIVAGTEAFF,TGTGCCAGTAGTATAGTAGCCGGAACTGAAGCTTTCTTT
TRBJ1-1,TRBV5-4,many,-,CASSLGGAQGTEAFF,TGTGCCAGCAGCTTAGGGGGGGCGCAGGGCACTGAAGCTTTCTTT
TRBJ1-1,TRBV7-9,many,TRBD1,CASSPQTGVDFF,TGTGCCAGCAGCCCCCAGACAGGGGTTGATTTCTTT
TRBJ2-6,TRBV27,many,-,CASSLSNGPLLSGANVLTF,TGTGCCAGCAGTTTATCGAACGGTCCCCTCCTCTCTGGGGCCAACGTCCTGACTTTC
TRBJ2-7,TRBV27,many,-,CASSSPGVSYEQYF,TGTGCCAGCAGTTCCCCTGGGGTATCCTACGAGCAGTACTTC
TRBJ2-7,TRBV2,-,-,CASTRGNEQYF,TGTGCCAGCACGCGGGGCAACGAGCAGTACTTC
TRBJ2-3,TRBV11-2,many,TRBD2,CASSLGLTSPDTQYF,TGTGCCAGCAGCTTAGGCCTGACTAGCCCAGATACGCAGTATTTT
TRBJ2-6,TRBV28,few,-,CASSRVGGSIRLSGANVLTF,TGTGCCAGCAGCCGGGTTGGGGGCTCTATCCGCCTCTCTGGGGCCAACGTCCTGACTTTC
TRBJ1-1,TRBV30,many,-,CAWSVRGGTEAFF,TGTGCCTGGAGTGTACGGGGGGGAACTGAAGCTTTCTTT
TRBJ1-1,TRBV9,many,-,CASSVASGQNTEAFF,TGTGCCAGCAGCGTAGCTTCCGGGCAGAACACTGAAGCTTTCTTT
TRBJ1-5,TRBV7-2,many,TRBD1,CASSAYRGSNQPQHF,TGTGCCAGCAGCGCCTACAGGGGAAGCAATCAGCCCCAGCATTTT
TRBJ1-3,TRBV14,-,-,CASSQGHYYTIYF,TGTGCCAGCAGCCAGGGACACTATTACACCATATATTTT
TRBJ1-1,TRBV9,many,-,CASSAGRANTEAFF,TGTGCCAGCAGCGCGGGACGGGCGAACACTGAAGCTTTCTTT
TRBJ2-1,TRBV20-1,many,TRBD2,CSARLAGELNEQFF,TGCAGTGCTAGACTAGCGGGGGAACTCAATGAGCAGTTCTTC
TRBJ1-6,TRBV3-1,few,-,CASSQAQGPSNSPLHF,TGTGCCAGCAGCCAAGCCCAAGGGCCTTCTAATTCACCCCTCCACTTT
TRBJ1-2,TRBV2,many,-,CASSERSSSYGYTF,TGTGCCAGCAGTGAACGTTCCAGTTCCTATGGCTACACCTTC
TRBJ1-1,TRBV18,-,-,CASSRTAGVGTEAFF,TGTGCCAGCTCTCGTACCGCAGGGGTGGGCACTGAAGCTTTCTTT
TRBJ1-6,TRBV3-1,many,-,CASSPRSLDSPLHF,TGTGCCAGCAGCCCGCGGAGTTTGGATTCACCCCTCCACTTT
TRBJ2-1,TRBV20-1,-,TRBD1,CSARTTPGQGRSSYNEQFF,TGCAGTGCTAGGACTACGCCGGGACAGGGCCGTAGCTCCTACAATGAGCAGTTCTTC
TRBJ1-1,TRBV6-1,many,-,CASTQRRLNTEAFF,TGTGCCAGCACCCAGCGGAGACTGAACACTGAAGCTTTCTTT
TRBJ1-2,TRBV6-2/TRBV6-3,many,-,CASSYLAGPYGYTF,TGTGCCAGCAGTTACCTGGCGGGACCCTATGGCTACACCTTC
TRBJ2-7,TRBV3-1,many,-,CASSRGGYEQYF,TGTGCCAGCAGCCGGGGCGGGTACGAGCAGTACTTC
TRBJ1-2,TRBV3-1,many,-,CASSQGGFERHYGYTF,TGTGCCAGCAGCCAAGGCGGTTTTGAACGGCACTATGGCTACACCTTC
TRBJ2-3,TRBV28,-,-,CASSFRGRGVTDTQYF,TGTGCCAGCAGTTTTCGTGGCCGCGGGGTGACAGATACGCAGTATTTT
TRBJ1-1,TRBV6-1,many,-,CASSSNLGNTEAFF,TGTGCCAGCAGCTCAAATCTCGGGAACACTGAAGCTTTCTTT
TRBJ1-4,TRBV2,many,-,CASNLGLREKLFF,TGTGCCAGCAATTTAGGGCTGCGGGAAAAACTGTTTTTT
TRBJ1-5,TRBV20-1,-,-,CSAISSQLNQPQHF,TGCAGTGCTATTTCGAGCCAGCTCAATCAGCCCCAGCATTTT
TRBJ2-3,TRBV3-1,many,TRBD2,CASSRKTSGDTDTQYF,TGTGCCAGCAGCCGCAAAACTAGCGGGGACACAGATACGCAGTATTTT
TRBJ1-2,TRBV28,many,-,CASSLLEGYGYTF,TGTGCCAGCAGTTTATTAGAGGGATATGGCTACACCTTC
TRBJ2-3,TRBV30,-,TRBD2,CAWSVPLRGVGTQYF,TGTGCCTGGAGTGTCCCCTTGCGGGGGGTGGGTACGCAGTATTTT
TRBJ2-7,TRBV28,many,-,CASSYTGPLFSYEQYF,TGTGCCAGCAGCTACACGGGGCCCCTTTTCTCCTACGAGCAGTACTTC
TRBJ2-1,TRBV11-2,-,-,CASSRSPGPQFNEQFF,TGTGCCAGCAGCCGCTCGCCGGGACCTCAGTTTAATGAGCAGTTCTTC
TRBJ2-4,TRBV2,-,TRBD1,CASGGQGANIRYF,TGTGCTTCTGGGGGACAGGGGGCGAACATTCGGTACTTC
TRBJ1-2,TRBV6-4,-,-,CASSAGPYYGYTF,TGTGCCAGCAGTGCAGGCCCGTACTATGGCTACACCTTC
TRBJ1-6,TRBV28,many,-,CASHATRYNSPLHF,TGTGCCAGCCATGCGACACGGTATAATTCACCCCTCCACTTT
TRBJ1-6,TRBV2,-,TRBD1,CASGVDRGTSPLHF,TGTGCCAGCGGGGTGGACAGGGGGACCTCACCCCTCCACTTT
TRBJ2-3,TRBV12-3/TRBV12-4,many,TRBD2,CASSFRGLAGSMEFSRQYF,TGTGCCAGCAGTTTTAGAGGACTAGCGGGGTCAATGGAGTTCAGTCGGCAGTATTTT
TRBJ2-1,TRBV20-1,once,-,CSANGASSSYNEQFF,TGCAGTGCTAACGGGGCCTCCAGCTCCTACAATGAGCAGTTCTTC
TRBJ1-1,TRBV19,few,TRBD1,CASSIRDSVNTEAFF,TGTGCCAGTAGTATTCGGGACAGCGTGAACACTGAAGCTTTCTTT
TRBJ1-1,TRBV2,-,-,CASSEGSSNTEAFF,TGTGCCAGCAGTGAAGGGAGCAGTAACACTGAAGCTTTCTTT